This record looks at one T cell receptor beta chain sequence and its context. Its antigen is unidentified. The CDR3 contains 17 residues. Germline-derived CDR1 and CDR2 are LNHDA and SQIVND (reference sequence). V lost 1 base to trimming and J lost 0 bases, with 16 bases between them. The sample belongs to a study of T cells in localized non-small cell lung cancer. Notes on the study in general: Uninvolved adjacent lung had more T cell clonality than any other tissue, topping tumor. Because sequencing included only one region (of the tumor), heterogeneity remains possible. Overall survival was longer when the density of T cells in the blood was higher.

The data were produced by immunoSEQ multiplex PCR, yet TCRdb's version contains in-frame clones alone and is incomplete. The repertoire holds tens of thousands of clones, just over 85% seen once, with 4% to 5% in the top ten. The TCR was taken from a male donor aged 60 or over with stage III lung adenocarcinoma. The chain combines TRBV19 with TRBJ2-7; either TRBD1 or TRBD2 may fit D (5 bases each). The sequencing here drew on peripheral blood, taken before any cancer treatment. CDR3 in DNA: TGTGCCAGTAGTATAGCTTCCCTGGGGGTGAGCTCCTACGAGCAGTACTTC. As protein: CASSIASLGVSSYEQYF.